This is a list of T cell receptor beta chains from one sample in a study of regulatory T cells in long-lasting Graves disease. TCRdb reanalysed the multiplex PCR reads using MiXCR and keeps one entry per CDR3 protein. The sample lists over 650,000 distinct CDR3 sequences; 25% to 35% were seen once. The input for sequencing was peripheral blood mononuclear cells (PBMCs), taken when the disease was refractory, from a patient treated with antithyroid drugs. The receptors were sampled from a female donor with Graves disease. The CDR3 runs from the conserved cysteine through the conserved F or W. D genes are given only for firm matches. Part of the rows lack a size; the others show once, few, many or a class for expanded clones.

v_gene: TRBV28; d_gene: TRBD1; j_gene: TRBJ1-5; abundance: -; CDR3nt: TGTGCCAGCAGTTTATTAGGAACGGGGACAGGGGGCAATCAGCCCCAGCATTTT; CDR3aa: CASSLLGTGTGGNQPQHF
v_gene: TRBV27; d_gene: -; j_gene: TRBJ1-2; abundance: -; CDR3nt: TGTGCCAGCGGGGACCGGGGGGGCTACACCTTC; CDR3aa: CASGDRGGYTF
v_gene: TRBV19; d_gene: TRBD1; j_gene: TRBJ2-1; abundance: few; CDR3nt: TGTGCCAGTAGCGTAGGGACAGGGGGTGTGTATGAGCAGTTCTTC; CDR3aa: CASSVGTGGVYEQFF
v_gene: TRBV28; d_gene: -; j_gene: TRBJ1-1; abundance: -; CDR3nt: TGTGCCAGCAAAAGGGGCTACACTGAAGCTTTCTTT; CDR3aa: CASKRGYTEAFF
v_gene: TRBV12-3/TRBV12-4; d_gene: -; j_gene: TRBJ1-4; abundance: -; CDR3nt: TGTGCCAGCAGTTTAGGGTCGTGGCAGGGAAATGAAAAACTGTTTTTT; CDR3aa: CASSLGSWQGNEKLFF
v_gene: TRBV30; d_gene: TRBD1; j_gene: TRBJ2-7; abundance: -; CDR3nt: TGTGCCTGGAGTGTAGGACGGACAGGGATCTACGAGCAGTACTTC; CDR3aa: CAWSVGRTGIYEQYF
v_gene: TRBV28; d_gene: -; j_gene: TRBJ2-7; abundance: few; CDR3nt: TGTGCCAGCAGTTGGGGCCCCTACGAGCAGTACTTC; CDR3aa: CASSWGPYEQYF
v_gene: TRBV20-1; d_gene: TRBD1; j_gene: TRBJ1-1; abundance: many; CDR3nt: TGCAGTCCCCGGGACAGGGGCAAGATGAACACTGAAGCTTTCTTT; CDR3aa: CSPRDRGKMNTEAFF
v_gene: TRBV29-1; d_gene: -; j_gene: TRBJ2-2; abundance: few; CDR3nt: TGCAGCGTTATGGCGGCAGACTCGAACACCGGGGAGCTGTTTTTT; CDR3aa: CSVMAADSNTGELFF
v_gene: TRBV7-9; d_gene: TRBD2; j_gene: TRBJ2-2; abundance: -; CDR3nt: TGTGCCAGCAGCCCGCACATAGCGGGAAATCCCGGGGAGCTGTTTTTT; CDR3aa: CASSPHIAGNPGELFF
v_gene: TRBV12-3/TRBV12-4; d_gene: -; j_gene: TRBJ1-2; abundance: -; CDR3nt: TGTGCCAGCAGTTTAAGGGGGACTGGCTACACCTTC; CDR3aa: CASSLRGTGYTF
v_gene: TRBV11-2; d_gene: TRBD1; j_gene: TRBJ2-5; abundance: many; CDR3nt: TGTGCCAGCAGCCCGGGACAGGGACAAGAGACCCAGTACTTC; CDR3aa: CASSPGQGQETQYF
v_gene: TRBV20-1; d_gene: -; j_gene: TRBJ2-7; abundance: -; CDR3nt: TGCAGTGTATATTCCTACGAGCAGTACTTC; CDR3aa: CSVYSYEQYF
v_gene: TRBV13; d_gene: TRBD1; j_gene: TRBJ2-7; abundance: few; CDR3nt: TGTGCCAGCAGCCCGCGACAGGGGGAGCAGTACTTC; CDR3aa: CASSPRQGEQYF
v_gene: TRBV20-1; d_gene: -; j_gene: TRBJ1-1; abundance: many; CDR3nt: TGCAGTGCTAGAGATTACCGGAACACTGAAGCTTTCTTT; CDR3aa: CSARDYRNTEAFF
v_gene: TRBV18; d_gene: -; j_gene: TRBJ2-7; abundance: -; CDR3nt: TGTGCCAGCTCACCACTGGCCAGAGACTACGAGCAGTACTTC; CDR3aa: CASSPLARDYEQYF
v_gene: TRBV28; d_gene: -; j_gene: TRBJ2-1; abundance: -; CDR3nt: TGTGCCAGCAGTGAGAGAGCGGGTGAGCAGTTCTTC; CDR3aa: CASSERAGEQFF
v_gene: TRBV12-3/TRBV12-4; d_gene: TRBD1; j_gene: TRBJ1-1; abundance: -; CDR3nt: TGTGCCAGCAGTTTCGCAGGGGGTCTTGTTGGGAACACTGAAGCTTTCTTT; CDR3aa: CASSFAGGLVGNTEAFF
v_gene: TRBV6-1; d_gene: -; j_gene: TRBJ2-7; abundance: -; CDR3nt: TGTGCCAGCACCAACCCGGGCTCGTCCTACGAGCAGTACTTC; CDR3aa: CASTNPGSSYEQYF
v_gene: TRBV27; d_gene: TRBD1; j_gene: TRBJ1-6; abundance: once; CDR3nt: TGTGCCAGCAGTTTTACAGGGGGGTATTCACCCCTCCACTTT; CDR3aa: CASSFTGGYSPLHF
v_gene: TRBV2; d_gene: -; j_gene: TRBJ2-7; abundance: many; CDR3nt: TGTGCCAGTTCGACTCTGGGGCAGGGGAGTGGCGAGCAGTACTTC; CDR3aa: CASSTLGQGSGEQYF
v_gene: TRBV11-2; d_gene: TRBD1; j_gene: TRBJ2-7; abundance: many; CDR3nt: TGTGCCAGCAGCTTGACAGGGATGGGTGGCGAGCAGTACTTC; CDR3aa: CASSLTGMGGEQYF
v_gene: TRBV7-9; d_gene: -; j_gene: TRBJ2-1; abundance: -; CDR3nt: TGTGCCAGCAGCTTAGCGGAAGGTCCCTACAATGAGCAGTTCTTC; CDR3aa: CASSLAEGPYNEQFF
v_gene: TRBV7-2; d_gene: -; j_gene: TRBJ1-1; abundance: many; CDR3nt: TGTGCCAGCAGCTACCTTCGCACTGAAGCTTTCTTT; CDR3aa: CASSYLRTEAFF
v_gene: TRBV19; d_gene: -; j_gene: TRBJ1-5; abundance: -; CDR3nt: TGTGCCAGTAGAACCAGGGACTTTAGCAATCAGCCCCAGCATTTT; CDR3aa: CASRTRDFSNQPQHF
v_gene: TRBV3-1; d_gene: -; j_gene: TRBJ1-2; abundance: many; CDR3nt: TGTGCCAGCAGGCGGCTTGACGGCTATGGCTACACCTTC; CDR3aa: CASRRLDGYGYTF
v_gene: TRBV12-3/TRBV12-4; d_gene: -; j_gene: TRBJ1-4; abundance: few; CDR3nt: TGTGCCAGCAGTTTATCGCAGGGAGGAGAAAAACTGTTTTTT; CDR3aa: CASSLSQGGEKLFF
v_gene: TRBV9; d_gene: -; j_gene: TRBJ1-4; abundance: few; CDR3nt: TGTGCCAGCGCCCGGGGGGCAACTAATGAAAAACTGTTTTTT; CDR3aa: CASARGATNEKLFF
v_gene: TRBV5-1; d_gene: -; j_gene: TRBJ2-7; abundance: -; CDR3nt: TGCGCCAGCAGCTTCCCCGCCGGTGGGGGCGAGCAGTACTTC; CDR3aa: CASSFPAGGGEQYF
v_gene: TRBV2; d_gene: -; j_gene: TRBJ1-4; abundance: -; CDR3nt: TGTGCCAGCAGTGAACCCCACAGCGAAGGTGAAAAACTGTTTTTT; CDR3aa: CASSEPHSEGEKLFF
v_gene: TRBV29-1; d_gene: TRBD2; j_gene: TRBJ2-2; abundance: few; CDR3nt: TGCAGCGTTGATGGCGGGGGGTTCTACACCGGGGAGCTGTTTTTT; CDR3aa: CSVDGGGFYTGELFF
v_gene: TRBV29-1; d_gene: -; j_gene: TRBJ2-5; abundance: -; CDR3nt: TGCAGCGTTGTGAGTGGGGTCTCGAGGGTAGAGACCCAGTACTTC; CDR3aa: CSVVSGVSRVETQYF
v_gene: TRBV28; d_gene: -; j_gene: TRBJ1-2; abundance: many; CDR3nt: TGTGCCAGCAGAGGAGAGGATAACTATGGCTACACCTTC; CDR3aa: CASRGEDNYGYTF
v_gene: TRBV2; d_gene: -; j_gene: TRBJ1-6; abundance: -; CDR3nt: TGTGCCAGCAGTGAAGGGCCTCCCATGGGAAATTCACCCCTCCACTTT; CDR3aa: CASSEGPPMGNSPLHF
v_gene: TRBV29-1; d_gene: -; j_gene: TRBJ2-7; abundance: -; CDR3nt: TGCAGCGTCATCTGCAGCTACGAGCAGTACTTC; CDR3aa: CSVICSYEQYF
v_gene: TRBV12-3/TRBV12-4; d_gene: TRBD1; j_gene: TRBJ1-2; abundance: many; CDR3nt: TGTGCCAGCAGCCGAATTACAGGGGCGGAAGGCTACACCTTC; CDR3aa: CASSRITGAEGYTF
v_gene: TRBV28; d_gene: -; j_gene: TRBJ1-4; abundance: -; CDR3nt: TGTGCCAGCAGCGCCCATGGAGGGGTCAATGAAAAACTGTTTTTT; CDR3aa: CASSAHGGVNEKLFF
v_gene: TRBV29-1; d_gene: TRBD1; j_gene: TRBJ2-7; abundance: few; CDR3nt: TGCAGCGTGGTAGGACAGGGATGGAGTGAGCAGTACTTC; CDR3aa: CSVVGQGWSEQYF
v_gene: TRBV15; d_gene: -; j_gene: TRBJ1-2; abundance: few; CDR3nt: TGTGCCACCAGCACGGGTGGGAACTATGGCTACACCTTC; CDR3aa: CATSTGGNYGYTF
v_gene: TRBV6-2/TRBV6-3; d_gene: -; j_gene: TRBJ2-2; abundance: many; CDR3nt: TGTGCCAGCAGTGAGGGGGCTAGCGGTTACACCGGGGAGCTGTTTTTT; CDR3aa: CASSEGASGYTGELFF
v_gene: TRBV6-9; d_gene: -; j_gene: TRBJ1-2; abundance: few; CDR3nt: TGTGCCAGCAGTTACTCGAAGTCAGCTAACTATGGCTACACCTTC; CDR3aa: CASSYSKSANYGYTF
v_gene: TRBV27; d_gene: -; j_gene: TRBJ1-2; abundance: -; CDR3nt: TGTGCCAGCAGTTTACAGGCTCCCAGTTCCTATGGCTACACCTTC; CDR3aa: CASSLQAPSSYGYTF
v_gene: TRBV27; d_gene: -; j_gene: TRBJ1-1; abundance: many; CDR3nt: TGTGCCAGCGGGAACACAGGACTGAACACTGAAGCTTTCTTT; CDR3aa: CASGNTGLNTEAFF
v_gene: TRBV12-3/TRBV12-4; d_gene: -; j_gene: TRBJ1-4; abundance: few; CDR3nt: TGTGCCAGCAGGTCAATTGAAAAACTGTTTTTT; CDR3aa: CASRSIEKLFF
v_gene: TRBV24-1; d_gene: -; j_gene: TRBJ2-2; abundance: -; CDR3nt: TGTGCCACCAGTGCAGGGAAGACCGGGGAGCTGTTTTTT; CDR3aa: CATSAGKTGELFF
v_gene: TRBV7-3; d_gene: -; j_gene: TRBJ2-6; abundance: many; CDR3nt: TGTGCCAGCAGCTCTACAGGCTCTGGGGCCAACGTCCTGACTTTC; CDR3aa: CASSSTGSGANVLTF
v_gene: TRBV19; d_gene: TRBD1; j_gene: TRBJ1-5; abundance: -; CDR3nt: TGTGCCAGTAGAGACAGGGGCCAAAGCAATCAGCCCCAGCATTTT; CDR3aa: CASRDRGQSNQPQHF
v_gene: TRBV6-2/TRBV6-3; d_gene: -; j_gene: TRBJ2-2; abundance: -; CDR3nt: TGTGCCAGCAGTTACTTGGCGGGACATTTAAACACCGGGGAGCTGTTTTTT; CDR3aa: CASSYLAGHLNTGELFF
v_gene: TRBV29-1; d_gene: -; j_gene: TRBJ2-5; abundance: -; CDR3nt: TGCAGCGTTGACGCGCGGGAGAGGGGGGAGACCCAGTACTTC; CDR3aa: CSVDARERGETQYF